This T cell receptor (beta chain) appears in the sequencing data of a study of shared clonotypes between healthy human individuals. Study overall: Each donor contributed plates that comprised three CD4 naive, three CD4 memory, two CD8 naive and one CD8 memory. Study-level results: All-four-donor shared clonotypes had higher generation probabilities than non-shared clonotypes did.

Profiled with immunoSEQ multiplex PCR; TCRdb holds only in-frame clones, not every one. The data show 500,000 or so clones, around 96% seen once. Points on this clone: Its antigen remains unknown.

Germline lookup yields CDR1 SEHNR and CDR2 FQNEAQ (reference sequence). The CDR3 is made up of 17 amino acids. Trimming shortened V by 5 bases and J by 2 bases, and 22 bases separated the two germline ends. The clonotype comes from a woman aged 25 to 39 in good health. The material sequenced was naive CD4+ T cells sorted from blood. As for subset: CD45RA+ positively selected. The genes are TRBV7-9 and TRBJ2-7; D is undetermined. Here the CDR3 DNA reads TGTGCCAGCAGCCCCGAAGAGCCTTGGACGGTCACCTACGAGCAGTACTTC. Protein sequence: CASSPEEPWTVTYEQYF.